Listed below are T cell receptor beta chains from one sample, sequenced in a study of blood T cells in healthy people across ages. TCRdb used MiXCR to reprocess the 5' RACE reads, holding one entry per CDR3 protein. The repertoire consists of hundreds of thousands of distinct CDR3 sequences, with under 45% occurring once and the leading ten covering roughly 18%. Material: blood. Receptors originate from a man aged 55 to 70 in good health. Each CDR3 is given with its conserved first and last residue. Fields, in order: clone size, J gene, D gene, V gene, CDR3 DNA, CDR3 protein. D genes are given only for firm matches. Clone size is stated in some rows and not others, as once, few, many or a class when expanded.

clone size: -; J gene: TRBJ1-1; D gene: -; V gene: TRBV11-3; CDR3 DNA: TGTGCCAGCAGCTTAGATACGGACACTGAAGCTTTCTTT; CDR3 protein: CASSLDTDTEAFF
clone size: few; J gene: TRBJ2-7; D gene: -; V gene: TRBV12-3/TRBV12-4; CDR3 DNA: TGTGCCAGCAGGCAGGGTGTGGGGTGGGAGCAGTACTTC; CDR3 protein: CASRQGVGWEQYF
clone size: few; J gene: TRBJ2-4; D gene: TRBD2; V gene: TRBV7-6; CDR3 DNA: TGTGCCAGCAGCTCAAGACTAGCGGGGGGCCCACGGGAGCAGTACTTC; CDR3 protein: CASSSRLAGGPREQYF
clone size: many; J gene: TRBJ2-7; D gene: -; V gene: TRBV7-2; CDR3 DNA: TGTGCCAGCAGCCACACGGTGGACGAGCAGTACTTC; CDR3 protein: CASSHTVDEQYF
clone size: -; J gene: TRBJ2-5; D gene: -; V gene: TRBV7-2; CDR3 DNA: TGTGCCAGCAGCTACCAGGGGAGCTACCAAGAGACCCAGTACTTC; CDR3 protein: CASSYQGSYQETQYF
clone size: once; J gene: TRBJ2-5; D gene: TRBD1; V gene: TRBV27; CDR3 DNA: TGTGCCAGCAGTACAGGGGCCGCATACCAAGAGACCCAGTACTTC; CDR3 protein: CASSTGAAYQETQYF
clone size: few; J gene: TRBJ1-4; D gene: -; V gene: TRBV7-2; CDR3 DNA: TGTGCCAGCAGCTTCGATGCAACTAATGAAAAACTGTTTTTT; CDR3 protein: CASSFDATNEKLFF
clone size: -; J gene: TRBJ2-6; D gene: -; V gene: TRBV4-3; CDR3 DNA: TGCGCCAGCAGCCAAGAACTAGCAGGGGAACTCGTCCTGACTTTC; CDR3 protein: CASSQELAGELVLTF
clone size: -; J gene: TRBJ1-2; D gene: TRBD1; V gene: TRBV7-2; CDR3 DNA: TGTGCCAGCAGCTTAAGACAGGGGTACTATGGCTACACCTTC; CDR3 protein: CASSLRQGYYGYTF
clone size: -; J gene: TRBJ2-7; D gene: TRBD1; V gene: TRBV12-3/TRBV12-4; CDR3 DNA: TGTGCCAGCAGAAGGCCCGGGACAGTCTACGAGCAGTACTTC; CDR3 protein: CASRRPGTVYEQYF
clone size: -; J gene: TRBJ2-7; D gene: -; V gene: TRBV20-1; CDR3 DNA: TGCAGTGCTAGACCCTACCTAGGGGGCGCGGGAGACGAGCAGTACTTC; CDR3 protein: CSARPYLGGAGDEQYF
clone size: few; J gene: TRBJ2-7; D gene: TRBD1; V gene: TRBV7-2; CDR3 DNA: TGTGCCAGAGACCGGGACAGGGTCTACGAGCAGTACTTC; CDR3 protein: CARDRDRVYEQYF
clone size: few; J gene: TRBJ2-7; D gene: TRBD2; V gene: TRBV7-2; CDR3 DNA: TGTGCCAGCAGCCAGCGGGGGGGCGGAGACAATGAGCAGTACTTC; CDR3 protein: CASSQRGGGDNEQYF
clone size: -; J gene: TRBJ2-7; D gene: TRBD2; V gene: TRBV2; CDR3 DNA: TGTGCCAGCAGTGATTCTAGCGGATCCTACGAGCAGTACTTC; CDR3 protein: CASSDSSGSYEQYF
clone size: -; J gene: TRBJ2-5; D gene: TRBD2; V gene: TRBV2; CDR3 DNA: TGTGCCAGCACTCCTCCGGGACTAGCGGGGAGGGAGCAGTACTTC; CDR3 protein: CASTPPGLAGREQYF
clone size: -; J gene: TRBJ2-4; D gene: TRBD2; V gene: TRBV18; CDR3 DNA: TGTGCCAGCTCGCAAGGACTAGCTTCTTTGGGGGAGCAGTACTTC; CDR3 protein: CASSQGLASLGEQYF
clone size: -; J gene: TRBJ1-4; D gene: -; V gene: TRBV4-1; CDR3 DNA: TGCGCCAGCAGCGCCCGGACGGCAACTAATGAAAAACTGTTTTTT; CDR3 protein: CASSARTATNEKLFF
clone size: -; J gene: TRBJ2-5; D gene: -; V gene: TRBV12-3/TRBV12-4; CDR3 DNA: TGTGCCAGCAGCCCCGGGCGTAGGGGGGGTGAGACCCAGTACTTC; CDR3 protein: CASSPGRRGGETQYF
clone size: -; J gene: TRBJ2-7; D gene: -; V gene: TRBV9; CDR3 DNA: TGTGCCAGCAGCGCGGACGCAGGGTTCGACGAGCAGTACTTC; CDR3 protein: CASSADAGFDEQYF
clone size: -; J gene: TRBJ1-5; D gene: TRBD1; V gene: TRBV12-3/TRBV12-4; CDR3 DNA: TGTGCCAGCAGTCACCGGGACAGGGGGGATAGTGCCCAGCATTTT; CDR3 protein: CASSHRDRGDSAQHF
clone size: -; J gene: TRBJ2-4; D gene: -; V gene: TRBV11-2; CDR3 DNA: TGTGCCAGCAGCTTAGGTGCAGCACTAGCCAAAAACATTCAGTACTTC; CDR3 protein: CASSLGAALAKNIQYF
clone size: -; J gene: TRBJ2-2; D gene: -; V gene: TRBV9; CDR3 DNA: TGTGCTTCCCTTTCCACCGGGGAGCTGTTTTTT; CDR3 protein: CASLSTGELFF
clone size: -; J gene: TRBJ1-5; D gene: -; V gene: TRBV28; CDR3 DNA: TGTGCCAGCAGTTTCTTTAGCACGAGCAATCAGCCCCAGCATTTT; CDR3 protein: CASSFFSTSNQPQHF
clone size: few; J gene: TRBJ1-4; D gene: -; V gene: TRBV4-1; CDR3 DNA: TGCGCCAGCAGCCAAGAGGGACGACAGCCTAATGAAAAACTGTTTTTT; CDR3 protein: CASSQEGRQPNEKLFF
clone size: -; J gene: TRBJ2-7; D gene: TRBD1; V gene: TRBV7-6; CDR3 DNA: TGTGCCAGCAGCTTAGGCGGACAGGGGGCTAAAGAGCAGTACTTC; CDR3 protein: CASSLGGQGAKEQYF
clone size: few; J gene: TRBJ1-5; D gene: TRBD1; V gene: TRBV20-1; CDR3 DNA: TGCAGTGCTAGAGCGGCGGACAGGGTATTTGTCCGCAATCAGCCCCAGCATTTT; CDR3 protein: CSARAADRVFVRNQPQHF
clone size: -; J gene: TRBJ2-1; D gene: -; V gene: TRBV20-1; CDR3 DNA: TGCAGTGCTAGAGTAGGAGAGACCCAGTTCTTC; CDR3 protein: CSARVGETQFF
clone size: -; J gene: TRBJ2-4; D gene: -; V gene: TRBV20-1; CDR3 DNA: TGCAGTGCTAGAGGTGGGGGCGAAAAAAACATTCAGTACTTC; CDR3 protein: CSARGGGEKNIQYF
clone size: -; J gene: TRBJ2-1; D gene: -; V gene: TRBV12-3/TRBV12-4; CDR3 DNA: TGTGCCAGCAGTTTAGGTCATAGTTCCTACAATGAGCAGTTCTTC; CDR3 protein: CASSLGHSSYNEQFF